The next 32 T cell receptor beta chains were all read from a single sample in a study of T cell changes during pregnancy in multiple sclerosis. Some clones are missing from TCRdb's copy, which holds only in-frame ones; the method was immunoSEQ multiplex PCR. The sample holds over 55,000 clones; roughly nine tenths are singletons and the top ten take about 2.5%. The sample consisted of peripheral blood, taken in the first trimester of pregnancy. These receptors were collected from a female donor with multiple sclerosis, enrolled in a pregnancy study.

The rearrangement links TRBV2 to TRBJ2-1, with TRBD2 as a possible D gene (6 bases). The CDR3 consists of 15 residues. Trimming removed 3 bases from V and 1 base from J, with 10 bases in between. Germline V gene sequence: CDR1 SNHLY, CDR2 FYNNEI. Here the CDR3 reads CASSDLGGSYNEQFF. CDR3 nucleotide sequence: TGTGCCAGCAGTGACCTGGGGGGTTCCTACAATGAGCAGTTCTTC. Full variable domain (outside the CDR3, taken from reference TRBV2 and TRBJ2-1): EPEVTQTPSHQVTQMGQEVILRCVPISNHLYFYWYRQILGQKVEFLVSFYNNEISEKSEIFDDQFSVERPDGSNFTLKIRSTKLEDSAMYFCASSDLGGSYNEQFFGPGTRLTVL.

This chain links TRBV11-3 with TRBJ2-1; 13 positions match TRBD2. V shed 5 bases, J shed 9 bases, and the junction held 16 bases outside the gene matches. This CDR3 has 18 residues. Per germline, CDR1 SGHNT and CDR2 YENEEA. The CDR3 loop is CASSDSGTSGTPTGEQFF. The CDR3 coding sequence is TGTGCCAGCAGCGACAGCGGGACTAGCGGGACCCCAACGGGTGAGCAGTTCTTC.

This clone turned up a few times. This chain joins TRBV29-1 and TRBJ1-1; 8 nucleotides agree with TRBD1. Per the germline V gene, CDR1 is SQVTM and CDR2 is ANQGSEA. This CDR3 contains 11 residues. Trimming took 4 bases from V and 8 from J; bases not matched to a gene: 3. For the CDR3, the DNA is TGCAGCGTTGTCGGACAGGGAGAAGCTTTCTTT. As protein: CSVVGQGEAFF.

The chain uses TRBV2 and TRBJ2-2, with TRBD2 matching 9 bases. CDR1 and CDR2 (germline): SNHLY, FYNNEI. The junction had 4 bases not matched to a gene; V was cut back by 2 bases and J by 3 bases. The CDR3 has 16 residues. In DNA form, the CDR3 reads TGTGCCAGCAGTGAAATAGCTAGCGGGGACACCGGGGAGCTGTTTTTT. Encoded protein: CASSEIASGDTGELFF.

The chain carries TRBV29-1 and TRBJ2-1, with 7 bases that match TRBD2. The CDR3 sequence is 14 residues long. Looked up from germline, CDR1 is SQVTM and CDR2 is ANQGSEA. V trimming: 2 bases; J trimming: 5 bases; junction bases outside the gene matches: 6. For the CDR3, the DNA is TGCAGCGTTGAAATCCAGCGGGGAGACAATGAGCAGTTCTTC. It yields the protein CSVEIQRGDNEQFF.

V usage is TRBV27 and J usage is TRBJ2-7, with TRBD2 as a possible D gene (6 bases). Looked up from germline, CDR1 is MNHEY and CDR2 is SMNVEV (reference sequence). Trimming cost V 2 bases and J 3 bases, with 14 bases left between them. This CDR3 has 15 residues. The chain's CDR3 is CASSLEYGGFYEQYF. The DNA of the CDR3 is TGTGCCAGCAGTTTAGAATACGGGGGTTTCTACGAGCAGTACTTC.

This clone was observed a single time. CDR3 sequence (DNA): TGTGCCAGTAGTAAGGTAGCGTTCTCTCAAGAGACCCAGTACTTC. Protein: CASSKVAFSQETQYF. The chain combines TRBV19 with TRBJ2-5; a possible D gene is TRBD2 (5 bases). Trimming took off 4 bases at V and 2 bases at J, with 14 bases between the two ends. The CDR3 is 15 residues long. CDR1 LNHDA and CDR2 SQIVND come from the germline V gene (reference sequence). The whole variable domain, filled in from reference TRBV19 and TRBJ2-5, reads DGGITQSPKYLFRKEGQNVTLSCEQNLNHDAMYWYRQDPGQGLRLIYYSQIVNDFQKGDIAEGYSVSREKKESFPLTVTSAQKNPTAFYLCASSKVAFSQETQYFGPGTRLLVL.

The count of this clone is one. The chain is built from TRBV4-3 and TRBJ2-3; TRBD2 might be the D (6 bases). The germline V gene has CDR1 LGHNA and CDR2 YSLEER. The CDR3 runs 16 residues. Trimming took off 0 bases at V and 0 bases at J, with 10 bases between the two ends. CDR3 coding DNA: TGCGCCAGCAGCCAAGACCAACTAGCAAGCACAGATACGCAGTATTTT. This translates into CASSQDQLASTDTQYF.

V gene TRBV6-5 combines with J gene TRBJ2-1; the D gene is possibly TRBD2 (6 bases). V lost 3 bases and J lost 7, with 16 bases in between. Germline V gives CDR1 MNHEY, CDR2 SVGAGI. CDR3 size: 15 residues. CDR3 sequence (DNA): TGTGCCAGCAGTTATTACGGGAGTGAAAGAAATGAGCAGTTCTTC. This gives the protein CASSYYGSERNEQFF.

The chain links TRBV19 to TRBJ2-2; D may be TRBD1 (5 bases). V lost 2 bases, J lost 4 bases, and 14 bases lay in between. CDR3 size: 16 residues. The germline gives CDR1 LNHDA, CDR2 SQIVND (reference sequence). The CDR3 loop reads CASSIKKGSGTGELFF. The CDR3 DNA reads TGTGCCAGTAGTATAAAAAAGGGGTCGGGCACCGGGGAGCTGTTTTTT.

V gene TRBV7-2 combines with J gene TRBJ2-2; 10 nucleotides agree with TRBD2. V gave up 6 bases and J gave up 6 bases; unmatched junction bases: 10. CDR3 length equals 16 residues. The germline V gene has CDR1 SGHTA and CDR2 FQGNSA. The CDR3 here is CASRSTQRGGAGELFF. CDR3 DNA sequence: TGTGCCAGCAGATCCACTCAGCGGGGGGGCGCCGGGGAGCTGTTTTTT.

This rearrangement joins TRBV4-2 to TRBJ2-2; possibly TRBD2 for D (6 bases). CDR1 LGHNA and CDR2 YNFKEQ come from the germline V gene. This CDR3 is 17 amino acids long. V was cut by 5 bases and J by 1 base, with 17 bases left in between. The CDR3 protein is CASSEGEGLLNTGELFF. CDR3 nucleotides: TGTGCCAGCAGCGAAGGAGAGGGACTCCTGAACACCGGGGAGCTGTTTTTT.

The chain is built from TRBV7-9 and TRBJ2-1; D might be TRBD2 (6 bases). Trimming left V 1 base short and J 3 bases short, with 16 bases between. The germline V gene encodes CDR1 SEHNR and CDR2 FQNEAQ (reference sequence). The CDR3 is made up of 17 amino acids. For the CDR3, the DNA is TGTGCCAGCAGCTTAGTGAGTAGCGGATCGGGCTACAATGAGCAGTTCTTC. Protein product: CASSLVSSGSGYNEQFF.

The V and J genes are TRBV29-1 and TRBJ1-5; possible D gene TRBD1, 6 bases. The CDR3 has 13 amino acids. Between the trimmed V and J ends, which lost 4 bases and 7 bases, there was a span of 14 bases. CDR1 and CDR2 from the germline V gene are SQVTM and ANQGSEA. CDR3 loop: CSVGVNRDQPQHF. CDR3 coding DNA: TGCAGCGTTGGGGTGAACAGGGACCAGCCCCAGCATTTT.

V usage is TRBV7-2 and J usage is TRBJ1-1; D is ambiguous. V was cut by 6 bases and J by 7 bases, with 9 bases left in between. The V gene's germline CDR1 is SGHTA and CDR2 FQGNSA. The CDR3 contains 11 residues. The CDR3 protein is CASRDRGEAFF. In nucleotides, the CDR3 is TGTGCCAGCAGGGATAGAGGTGAAGCTTTCTTT.

The rearrangement links TRBV5-1 to TRBJ1-2; 9 nucleotides agree with TRBD1. The CDR3 totals 14 residues. Germline trimming cut 4 bases from V and 7 bases from J; bases unmatched to any gene: 8. Germline V gene lookup returns CDR1 SGHRS and CDR2 YFSETQ. CDR3 in DNA: TGCGCCAGCAGCCCGGGACAGGGTAAGACTGGCTACACCTTC. Amino acids: CASSPGQGKTGYTF.

V is TRBV6-5 and J is TRBJ2-6; D gene uncertain. This CDR3 contains 13 residues. V lost 5 bases and J lost 3, with 5 bases in between. Germline V gives CDR1 MNHEY, CDR2 SVGAGI. The CDR3 DNA reads TGTGCCAGCAGTAATAGTGGGGCCAACGTCCTGACTTTC. Translated, it gives CASSNSGANVLTF.

The chain joins TRBV9 to TRBJ2-1; 9 nucleotides agree with TRBD1. Germline V gene sequence: CDR1 SGDLS, CDR2 YYNGEE. V shed 0 bases and J 9 bases; nucleotides not matched to a gene: 4. CDR3 length: 14 amino acids. The DNA of the CDR3 is TGTGCCAGCAGCGTAGCTTCGACAGGGGGTGAGCAGTTCTTC. The encoded protein is CASSVASTGGEQFF.

In this sample, this clone turned up a few times. The V gene is TRBV28, the J gene TRBJ1-2; possible D gene TRBD1, 6 bases. The germline V gene has CDR1 MDHEN and CDR2 SYDVKM. There are 14 residues in the CDR3. The germline V and J ends were trimmed by 5 bases and 1 base, with 11 bases remaining between them. This chain's CDR3 is CASSPDSYNYGYTF. DNA of the CDR3: TGTGCCAGCAGTCCGGACAGCTATAACTATGGCTACACCTTC.

DNA for the CDR3: TGCGCCAGCAGTGACGGACTATACACCGGGGAGCTGTTTTTT. Its protein product is CASSDGLYTGELFF. J is TRBJ2-2 and V is TRBV10-1, with D possibly TRBD2 on 6 matching bases. The CDR3 is 14 residues long. Germline V lookup: CDR1 WNHNN, CDR2 SYGVQD (reference sequence). The V and J ends lost 3 bases and 3 bases respectively, with 8 bases between them.

The chain links TRBV30 to TRBJ2-5; TRBD1 matches 9 bases. CDR1 is GTSNPN and CDR2 is SVGIG in the germline V gene (reference sequence). The ends lost 5 bases at V and 3 bases at J; junction bases unmatched: 13. This CDR3 comprises 16 residues. CDR3 bases: TGTGCCTGGGGGACAGGGCTGGTCCCAGAGGAAGAGACCCAGTACTTC. This codes for CAWGTGLVPEEETQYF.

This chain connects TRBV6-5 to TRBJ1-3, with D possibly matching TRBD1 (6 bases). The germline CDR1 and CDR2 sequences are MNHEY and SVGAGI. Trimming removed 3 bases from V and 3 bases from J, with 9 bases in between. This CDR3 is 14 amino acids long. In DNA form, the CDR3 reads TGTGCCAGCAGTTATTTAGGGGGTGGAAACACCATATATTTT. It yields the protein CASSYLGGGNTIYF.

This clone has more than one count but fewer than ten. The genes are TRBV7-3 and TRBJ1-1; unclear D gene. Germline lookup yields CDR1 SGHTA and CDR2 FQGTGA. This CDR3 comprises 13 residues. Trimming pared 2 bases from V and 3 bases from J, leaving 7 bases between. The CDR3 protein is CASSLQEDTEAFF. The CDR3 DNA sequence: TGTGCCAGCAGCTTACAAGAGGACACTGAAGCTTTCTTT.

The rearrangement uses TRBV14 and TRBJ1-2; 8 bases align to TRBD1. CDR1 is SGHDN and CDR2 is FVKESK in the germline V gene. The CDR3 has 15 residues. The junction had 8 bases not matched to a gene; V was cut back by 0 bases and J by 8 bases. CDR3 sequence reads: CASSQEGTGIGGYTF. As DNA, the CDR3 is TGTGCCAGCAGCCAAGAAGGGACAGGAATAGGCGGCTACACCTTC.

V is TRBV5-6 and J is TRBJ2-3; 7 bases match TRBD1. CDR3 length: 16 amino acids. After removal of 4 bases from V and 1 base from J, the junction contained 9 bases not matched to a gene. Germline V gene data show CDR1 as SGHDT and CDR2 as YYEEEE. The CDR3 loop is CASSRRTGWGTDTQYF. CDR3 coding DNA: TGTGCCAGCAGCCGGAGGACAGGTTGGGGCACAGATACGCAGTATTTT.

The gene calls are TRBV5-1 and TRBJ2-2; 12 bases are a match to TRBD2. Germline CDR1 is SGHRS and CDR2 is YFSETQ. The junction had 8 bases not matched to a gene; V was cut back by 4 bases and J by 7 bases. The CDR3 runs 16 residues. The CDR3 loop is CASSDLAGGQNGELFF. The CDR3, as DNA: TGCGCCAGCAGCGATCTAGCGGGGGGGCAAAACGGGGAGCTGTTTTTT.

This chain uses TRBV30 with TRBJ1-6; the D is unclear. Germline CDR1 reads GTSNPN; CDR2 reads SVGIG (reference sequence). Trimming shortened V by 0 bases and J by 10 bases, and 7 bases separated the two germline ends. The CDR3 has 12 amino acids. CDR3 residues: CAWSVRGSPLHF. CDR3 nucleotide sequence: TGTGCCTGGAGTGTACGAGGCTCACCCCTCCACTTT.

The CDR3 reads CASSSSGRLDTQYF. Written as DNA, the CDR3 is TGTGCCAGCAGCTCTAGCGGGAGGTTGGATACGCAGTATTTT. J is TRBJ2-3 and V is TRBV2; 11 bases line up with TRBD2. This CDR3 contains 14 residues. The germline CDR1 and CDR2 sequences are SNHLY and FYNNEI. Unmatched junction bases numbered 5, after V lost 6 bases and J lost 6 bases.

The J gene is TRBJ1-1, the V gene TRBV6-1, with D possibly being TRBD1 (5 bases). CDR1 is MNHNS, CDR2 SASEGT, per germline. There are 13 residues in the CDR3. Trimming stripped 6 bases from V and 4 bases from J, with 12 bases between. Here the CDR3 reads CASRGPGITEAFF. For the CDR3, the DNA is TGTGCCAGCAGAGGCCCAGGGATCACTGAAGCTTTCTTT.

The rearrangement links TRBV30 to TRBJ1-3, with 9 bases that match TRBD1. Trimming at V came to 2 bases and at J to 0 bases, leaving 5 bases not matched to a gene. CDR1 is GTSNPN, CDR2 SVGIG, per germline (reference sequence). The CDR3 runs 16 residues. CDR3 nucleotides: TGTGCCTGGAGTTCCGGGACAGGGAGCTCTGGAAACACCATATATTTT. Translation: CAWSSGTGSSGNTIYF.

The V gene is TRBV6-5, the J gene TRBJ1-3, with D maybe TRBD1 (6 bases). Trimming took 6 bases from V and 0 from J, leaving 12 bases between them. Germline assignment: CDR1 MNHEY and CDR2 SVGAGI. CDR3 length: 15 residues. The CDR3 region is CASRTTGSSGNTIYF. Written as DNA, the CDR3 is TGTGCCAGCAGGACAACAGGGAGCTCTGGAAACACCATATATTTT.

The chain recombines TRBV11-2 with TRBJ2-4, with 8 bases aligning to TRBD1. The germline CDR1 and CDR2 sequences are SGHAT and FQNNGV. This CDR3 has 16 amino acids. V trimming: 4 bases; J trimming: 1 base; junction bases outside the gene matches: 6. CDR3 region: CASSSPQGAAKNIQYF. The CDR3 nucleotides are TGTGCCAGCAGCTCGCCTCAGGGGGCGGCCAAAAACATTCAGTACTTC.